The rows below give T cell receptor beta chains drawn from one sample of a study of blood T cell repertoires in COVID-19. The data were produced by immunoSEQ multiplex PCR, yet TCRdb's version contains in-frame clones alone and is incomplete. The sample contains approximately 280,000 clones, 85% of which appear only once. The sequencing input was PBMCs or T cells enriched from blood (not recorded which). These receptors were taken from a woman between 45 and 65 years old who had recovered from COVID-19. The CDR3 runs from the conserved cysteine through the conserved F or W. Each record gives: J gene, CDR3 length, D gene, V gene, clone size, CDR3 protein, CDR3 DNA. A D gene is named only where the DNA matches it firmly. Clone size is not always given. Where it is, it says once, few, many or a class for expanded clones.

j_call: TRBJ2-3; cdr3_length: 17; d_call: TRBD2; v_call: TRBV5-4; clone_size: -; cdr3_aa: CASSLGERGLRRDTQYF; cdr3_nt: TGTGCCAGCAGCTTGGGTGAGCGGGGGCTAAGGAGAGATACGCAGTATTTT
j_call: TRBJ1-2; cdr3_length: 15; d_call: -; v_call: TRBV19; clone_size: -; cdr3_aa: CASSIDRQSGYGYTF; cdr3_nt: TGTGCCAGTAGTATAGATCGCCAATCCGGGTATGGCTACACCTTC
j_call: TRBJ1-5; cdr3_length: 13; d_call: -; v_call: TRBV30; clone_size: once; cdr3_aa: CAWSGQTNEPQHF; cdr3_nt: TGTGCCTGGAGTGGACAAACAAATGAGCCCCAGCATTTT
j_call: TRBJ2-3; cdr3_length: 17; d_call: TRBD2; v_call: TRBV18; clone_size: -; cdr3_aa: CASSRVHSGSSEDTQYF; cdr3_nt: TGTGCCAGCTCAAGAGTCCACAGCGGGAGTTCGGAAGATACGCAGTATTTT
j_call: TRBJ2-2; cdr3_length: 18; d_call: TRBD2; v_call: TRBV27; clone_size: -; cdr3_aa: CASRHGQLAGGFTGELFF; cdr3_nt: TGTGCCAGCAGACATGGGCAACTAGCGGGAGGGTTCACCGGGGAGCTGTTTTTT
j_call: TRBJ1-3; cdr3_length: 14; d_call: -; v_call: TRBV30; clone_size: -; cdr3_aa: CAWSVAGRGNTIYF; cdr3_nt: TGTGCCTGGAGTGTCGCGGGAAGGGGAAACACCATATATTTT
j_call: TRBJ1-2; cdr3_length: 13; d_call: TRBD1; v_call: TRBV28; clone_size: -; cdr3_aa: CASSPGQHYGYTF; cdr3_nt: TGTGCCAGCAGCCCGGGACAGCACTATGGCTACACCTTC
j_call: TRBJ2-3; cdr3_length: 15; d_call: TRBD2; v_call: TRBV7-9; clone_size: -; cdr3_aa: CASGGVGGLADTQYF; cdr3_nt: TGTGCCAGTGGGGGAGTGGGAGGGCTTGCAGATACGCAGTATTTT
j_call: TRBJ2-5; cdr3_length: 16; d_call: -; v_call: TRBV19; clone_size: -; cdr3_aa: CASSSPRGAGRETQYF; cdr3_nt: TGTGCCAGTAGTAGCCCCCGGGGGGCAGGTCGAGAGACCCAGTACTTC
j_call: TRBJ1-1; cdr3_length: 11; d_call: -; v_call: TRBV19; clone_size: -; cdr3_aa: CASSMQGKAFF; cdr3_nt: TGTGCCAGTAGTATGCAGGGGAAAGCTTTCTTT
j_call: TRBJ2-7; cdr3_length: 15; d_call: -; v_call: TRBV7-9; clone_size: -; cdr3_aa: CASSFSLSVAYEQYF; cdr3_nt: TGTGCCAGCAGCTTTTCCCTCAGTGTTGCCTACGAGCAGTACTTC
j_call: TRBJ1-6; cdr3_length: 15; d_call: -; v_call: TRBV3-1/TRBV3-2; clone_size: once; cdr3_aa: CASSQESGGNSPLHF; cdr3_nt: TGTGCCAGCAGCCAAGAATCCGGGGGTAATTCACCCCTCCACTTT
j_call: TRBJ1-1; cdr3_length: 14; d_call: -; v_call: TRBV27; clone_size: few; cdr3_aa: CASSWAGVSTEAFF; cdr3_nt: TGTGCCAGCAGTTGGGCAGGGGTAAGCACTGAAGCTTTCTTT
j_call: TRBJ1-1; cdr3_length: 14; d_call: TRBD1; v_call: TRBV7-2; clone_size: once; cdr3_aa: CASSTRTGGTEAFF; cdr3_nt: TGTGCCAGCAGCACCCGGACAGGAGGCACTGAAGCTTTCTTT
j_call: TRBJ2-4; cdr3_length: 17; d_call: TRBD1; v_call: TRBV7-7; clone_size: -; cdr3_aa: CASSGGDRGVAKNIQYF; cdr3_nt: TGTGCCAGCAGCGGGGGAGACAGGGGAGTAGCCAAAAACATTCAGTACTTC
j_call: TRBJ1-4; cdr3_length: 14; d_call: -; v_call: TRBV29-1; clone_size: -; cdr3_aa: CSVEAGEANEKLFF; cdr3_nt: TGCAGCGTTGAAGCCGGGGAGGCTAATGAAAAACTGTTTTTT
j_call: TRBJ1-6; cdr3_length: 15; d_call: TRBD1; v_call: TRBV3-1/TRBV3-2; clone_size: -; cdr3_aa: CASSPGGAAFSPLHF; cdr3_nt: TGTGCCAGCAGCCCAGGGGGCGCCGCGTTTTCACCCCTCCACTTT
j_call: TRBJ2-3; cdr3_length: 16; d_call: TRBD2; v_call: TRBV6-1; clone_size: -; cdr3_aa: CASSERLAGGWDTQYF; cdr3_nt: TGTGCCAGCAGTGAAAGACTAGCGGGGGGTTGGGATACGCAGTATTTT
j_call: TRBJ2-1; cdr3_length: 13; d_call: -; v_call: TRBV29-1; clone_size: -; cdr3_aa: CSQAGGADNEQFF; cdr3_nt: TGCAGCCAAGCTGGGGGGGCCGACAATGAGCAGTTCTTC
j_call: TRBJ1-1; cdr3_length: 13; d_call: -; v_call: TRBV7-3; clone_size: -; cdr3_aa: CASSWQGYTEAFF; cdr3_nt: TGTGCCAGCAGCTGGCAGGGGTATACTGAAGCTTTCTTT
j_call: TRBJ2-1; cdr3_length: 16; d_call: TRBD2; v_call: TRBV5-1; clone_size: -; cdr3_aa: CASSLLTLAGNNEQFF; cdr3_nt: TGCGCCAGCAGCTTATTAACTCTAGCGGGCAACAATGAGCAGTTCTTC
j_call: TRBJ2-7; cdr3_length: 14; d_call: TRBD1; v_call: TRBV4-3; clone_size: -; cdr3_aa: CASSQDRDSYEQYF; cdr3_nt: TGCGCCAGCAGCCAAGACAGGGACAGCTACGAGCAGTACTTC
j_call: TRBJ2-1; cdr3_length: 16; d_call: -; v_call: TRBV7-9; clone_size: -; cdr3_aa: CASSSPLASSYNEQFF; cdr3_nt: TGTGCCAGCAGCTCGCCATTAGCCAGTTCCTACAATGAGCAGTTCTTC
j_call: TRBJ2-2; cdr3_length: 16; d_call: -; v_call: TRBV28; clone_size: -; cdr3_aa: CASSLVARGRTGELFF; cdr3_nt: TGTGCCAGCAGTTTAGTGGCCAGGGGACGGACCGGGGAGCTGTTTTTT
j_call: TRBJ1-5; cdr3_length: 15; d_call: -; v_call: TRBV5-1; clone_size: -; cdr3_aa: CASSRDGGSNQPQHF; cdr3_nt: TGCGCCAGCAGCCGCGACGGGGGTAGCAATCAGCCCCAGCATTTT
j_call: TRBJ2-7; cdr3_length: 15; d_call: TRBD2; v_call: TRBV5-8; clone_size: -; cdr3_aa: CASSEGLAGVYEQYF; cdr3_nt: TGTGCCAGCAGCGAGGGACTAGCGGGAGTCTACGAGCAGTACTTC
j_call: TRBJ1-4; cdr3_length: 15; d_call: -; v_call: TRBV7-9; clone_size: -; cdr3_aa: CASSNRNLANEKLFF; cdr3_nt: TGTGCCAGCAGCAACCGTAACTTGGCTAATGAAAAACTGTTTTTT
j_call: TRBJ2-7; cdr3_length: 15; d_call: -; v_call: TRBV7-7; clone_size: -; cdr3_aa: CASSLRDGSSYEQYF; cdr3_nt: TGTGCCAGCAGCTTGCGCGATGGGAGCTCCTACGAGCAGTACTTC
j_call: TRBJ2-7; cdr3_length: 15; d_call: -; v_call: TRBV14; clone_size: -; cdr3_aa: CASSQGISLIHEQYF; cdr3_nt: TGTGCCAGCAGCCAAGGTATTAGTTTAATCCACGAGCAGTACTTC
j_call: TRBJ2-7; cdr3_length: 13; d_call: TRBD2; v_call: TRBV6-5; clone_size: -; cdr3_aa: CASMLAGRYEQYF; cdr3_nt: TGTGCCAGCATGCTAGCGGGGCGCTACGAGCAGTACTTC
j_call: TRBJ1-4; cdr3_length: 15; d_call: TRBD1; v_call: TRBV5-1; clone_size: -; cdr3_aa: CASSSWTGSNEKLFF; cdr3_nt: TGCGCCAGCAGCTCCTGGACAGGGTCTAATGAAAAACTGTTTTTT
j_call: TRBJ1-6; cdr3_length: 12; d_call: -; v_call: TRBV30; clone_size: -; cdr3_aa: CAWSLSNSPLHF; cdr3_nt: TGTGCCTGGAGTCTGAGTAATTCACCCCTCCACTTT
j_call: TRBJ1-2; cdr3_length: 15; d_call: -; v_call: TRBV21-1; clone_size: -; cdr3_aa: CASRVVGQKSYGYTF; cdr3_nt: TGTGCCAGCAGGGTCGTAGGACAGAAAAGCTATGGCTACACCTTC
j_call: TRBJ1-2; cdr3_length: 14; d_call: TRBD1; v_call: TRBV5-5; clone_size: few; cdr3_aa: CASSTGQGNYGYTF; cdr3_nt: TGTGCCAGCAGCACCGGACAGGGGAACTATGGCTACACCTTC
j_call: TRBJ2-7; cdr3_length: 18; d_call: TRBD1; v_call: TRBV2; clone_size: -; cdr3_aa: CASSKGTGGHPRTYEQYF; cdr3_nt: TGTGCCAGCAGTAAGGGGACAGGGGGCCACCCTAGGACTTACGAGCAGTACTTC
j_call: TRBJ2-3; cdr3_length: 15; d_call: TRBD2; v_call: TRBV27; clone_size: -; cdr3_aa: CASSFSGGRPDTQYF; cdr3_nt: TGTGCCAGCAGTTTTAGCGGGGGACGGCCAGATACGCAGTATTTT
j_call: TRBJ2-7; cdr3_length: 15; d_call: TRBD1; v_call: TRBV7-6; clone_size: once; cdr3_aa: CASSLEDRGPYEQYF; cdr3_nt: TGTGCCAGCAGCTTAGAAGACAGGGGCCCCTACGAGCAGTACTTC
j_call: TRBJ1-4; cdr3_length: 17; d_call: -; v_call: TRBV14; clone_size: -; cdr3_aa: CASSQGIPGVSNEKLFF; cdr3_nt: TGTGCCAGCAGCCAAGGGATACCGGGAGTGTCTAATGAAAAACTGTTTTTT
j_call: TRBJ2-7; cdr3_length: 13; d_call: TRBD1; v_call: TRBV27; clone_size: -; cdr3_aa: CASSFGQGYEQYF; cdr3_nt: TGTGCCAGCAGTTTTGGACAGGGGTACGAGCAGTACTTC
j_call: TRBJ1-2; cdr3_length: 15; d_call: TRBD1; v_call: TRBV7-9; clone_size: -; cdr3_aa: CASSKTDRGVNGYTF; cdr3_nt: TGTGCCAGCAGCAAAACAGACAGGGGAGTTAATGGCTACACCTTC
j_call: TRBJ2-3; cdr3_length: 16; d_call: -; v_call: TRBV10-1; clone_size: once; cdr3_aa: CASSEGLALSTDTQYF; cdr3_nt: TGCGCCAGCAGTGAGGGGCTAGCTCTCTCGACGGATACGCAGTATTTT
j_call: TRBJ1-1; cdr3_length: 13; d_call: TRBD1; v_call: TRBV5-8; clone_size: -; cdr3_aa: CASSTQGGTEAFF; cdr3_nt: TGTGCCAGCAGCACACAGGGGGGCACTGAAGCTTTCTTT
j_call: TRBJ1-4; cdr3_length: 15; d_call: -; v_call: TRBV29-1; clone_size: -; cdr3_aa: CSVKGDLATNEKLFF; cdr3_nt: TGCAGCGTTAAGGGGGACCTTGCAACTAATGAAAAACTGTTTTTT
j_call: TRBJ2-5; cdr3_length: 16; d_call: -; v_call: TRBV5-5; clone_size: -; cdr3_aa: CASSLNLLGRDKTQYF; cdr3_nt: TGTGCCAGCAGCTTGAACCTCTTGGGCAGGGACAAGACCCAGTACTTC
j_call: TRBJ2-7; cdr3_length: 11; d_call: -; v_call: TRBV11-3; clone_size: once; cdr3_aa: CASSASNEQYF; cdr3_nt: TGTGCCAGCAGCGCGTCGAACGAGCAGTACTTC
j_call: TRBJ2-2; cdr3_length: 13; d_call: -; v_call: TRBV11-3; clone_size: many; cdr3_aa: CASSSRDPGELFF; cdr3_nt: TGTGCCAGCAGCTCCAGGGATCCCGGGGAGCTGTTTTTT
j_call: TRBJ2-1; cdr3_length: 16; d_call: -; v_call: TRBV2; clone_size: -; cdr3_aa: CASSGGTSPLFTEQFF; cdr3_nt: TGTGCCAGCAGCGGGGGTACGAGCCCCCTTTTCACTGAGCAGTTCTTC
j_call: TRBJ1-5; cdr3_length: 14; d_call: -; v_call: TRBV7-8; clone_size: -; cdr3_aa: CASSARGSNQPQHF; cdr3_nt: TGTGCCAGCAGCGCCAGAGGTAGCAATCAGCCCCAGCATTTT
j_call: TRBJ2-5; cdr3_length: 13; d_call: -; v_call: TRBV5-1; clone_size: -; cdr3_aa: CASSASVVETQYF; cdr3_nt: TGCGCCAGCAGCGCTAGCGTGGTTGAGACCCAGTACTTC
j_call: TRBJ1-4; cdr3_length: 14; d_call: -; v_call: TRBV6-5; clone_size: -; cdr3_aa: CASRPRGNDGKLFF; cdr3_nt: TGTGCCAGCAGGCCCAGGGGTAATGACGGAAAACTGTTTTTT
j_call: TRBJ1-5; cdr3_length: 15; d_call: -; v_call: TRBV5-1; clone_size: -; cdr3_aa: CASSPSSGPNQPQHF; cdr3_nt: TGCGCCAGCAGCCCCTCCTCAGGGCCCAATCAGCCCCAGCATTTT
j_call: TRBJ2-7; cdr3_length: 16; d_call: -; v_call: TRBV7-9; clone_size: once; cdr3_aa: CASSPGRGTVGDEQYF; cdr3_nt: TGTGCCAGCAGCCCGGGACGGGGGACAGTGGGGGACGAGCAGTACTTC
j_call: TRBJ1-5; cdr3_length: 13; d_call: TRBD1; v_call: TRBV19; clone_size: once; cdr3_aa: CASRRTGNQPQHF; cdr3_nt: TGTGCCAGTAGACGGACAGGGAATCAGCCCCAGCATTTT
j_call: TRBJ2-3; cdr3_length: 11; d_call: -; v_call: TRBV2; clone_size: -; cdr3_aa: CASSNQATQYF; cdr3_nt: TGTGCCAGCAGTAACCAGGCGACGCAGTATTTT
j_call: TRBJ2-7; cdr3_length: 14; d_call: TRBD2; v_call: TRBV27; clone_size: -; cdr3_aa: CASSRTGGDYEQYF; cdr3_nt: TGTGCCAGCAGTCGAACGGGAGGCGACTACGAGCAGTACTTC